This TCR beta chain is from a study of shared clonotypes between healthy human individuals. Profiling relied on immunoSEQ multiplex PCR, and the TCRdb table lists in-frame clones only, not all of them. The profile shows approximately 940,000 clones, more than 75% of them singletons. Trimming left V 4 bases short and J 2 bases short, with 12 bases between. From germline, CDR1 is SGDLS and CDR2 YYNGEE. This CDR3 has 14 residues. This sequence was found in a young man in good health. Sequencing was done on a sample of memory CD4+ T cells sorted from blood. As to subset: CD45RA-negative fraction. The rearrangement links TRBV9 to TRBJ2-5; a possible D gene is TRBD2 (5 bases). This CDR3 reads CASSRTGLQETQYF. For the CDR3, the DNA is TGTGCCAGCAGCAGAACGGGGTTGCAAGAGACCCAGTACTTC.